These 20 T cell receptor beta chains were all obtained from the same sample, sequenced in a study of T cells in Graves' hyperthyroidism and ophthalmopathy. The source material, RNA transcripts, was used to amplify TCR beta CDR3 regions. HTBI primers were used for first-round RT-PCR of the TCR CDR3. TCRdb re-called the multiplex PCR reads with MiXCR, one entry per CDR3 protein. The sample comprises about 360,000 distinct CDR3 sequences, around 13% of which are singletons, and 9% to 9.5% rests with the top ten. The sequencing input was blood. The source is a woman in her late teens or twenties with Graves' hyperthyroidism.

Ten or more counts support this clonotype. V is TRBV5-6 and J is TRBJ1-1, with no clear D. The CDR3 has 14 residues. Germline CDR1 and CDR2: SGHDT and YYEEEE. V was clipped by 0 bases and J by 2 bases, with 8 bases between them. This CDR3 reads CASSLEDVNTEAFF. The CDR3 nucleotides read TGTGCCAGCAGCTTGGAGGATGTAAACACTGAAGCTTTCTTT.

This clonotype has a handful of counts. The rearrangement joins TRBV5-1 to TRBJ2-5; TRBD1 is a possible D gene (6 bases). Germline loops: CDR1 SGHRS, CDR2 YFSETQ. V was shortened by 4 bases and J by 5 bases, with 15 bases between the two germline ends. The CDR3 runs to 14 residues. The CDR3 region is CASSPTGNRETQYF. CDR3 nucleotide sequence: TGCGCCAGCAGCCCTACAGGGAATAGGGAGACCCAGTACTTC.

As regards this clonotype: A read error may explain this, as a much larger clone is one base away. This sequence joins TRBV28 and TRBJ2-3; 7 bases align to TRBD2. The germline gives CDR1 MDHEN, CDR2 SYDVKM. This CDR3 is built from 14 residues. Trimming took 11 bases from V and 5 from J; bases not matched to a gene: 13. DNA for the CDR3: TGTGCCGGCAATCGGGGGGAGGGCCAAGATACGCAGTATTTT. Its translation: CAGNRGEGQDTQYF.

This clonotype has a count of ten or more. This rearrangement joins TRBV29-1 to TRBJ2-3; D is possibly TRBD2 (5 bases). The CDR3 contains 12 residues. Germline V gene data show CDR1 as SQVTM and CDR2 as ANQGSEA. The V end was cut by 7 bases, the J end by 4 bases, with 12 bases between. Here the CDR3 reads CSAGPLADTQYF. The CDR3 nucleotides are TGCAGCGCCGGACCACTAGCAGATACGCAGTATTTT.

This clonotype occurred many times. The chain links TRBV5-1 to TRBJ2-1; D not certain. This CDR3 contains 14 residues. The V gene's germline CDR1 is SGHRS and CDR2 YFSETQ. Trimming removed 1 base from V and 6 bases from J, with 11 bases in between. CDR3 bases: TGCGCCAGCAGCTTGATGCACAGCGCCAATGAGCAGTTCTTC. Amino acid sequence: CASSLMHSANEQFF.

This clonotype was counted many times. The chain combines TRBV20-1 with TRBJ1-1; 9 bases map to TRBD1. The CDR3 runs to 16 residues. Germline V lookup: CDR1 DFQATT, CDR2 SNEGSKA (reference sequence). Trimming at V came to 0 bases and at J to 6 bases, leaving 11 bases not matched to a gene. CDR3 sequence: CSARDQAGTGRSEAFF. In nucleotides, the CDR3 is TGCAGTGCTAGAGATCAAGCCGGGACAGGGAGGTCTGAAGCTTTCTTT.

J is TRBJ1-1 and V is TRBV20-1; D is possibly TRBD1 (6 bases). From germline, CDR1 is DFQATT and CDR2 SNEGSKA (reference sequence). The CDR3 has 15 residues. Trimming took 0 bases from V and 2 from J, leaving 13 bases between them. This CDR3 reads CSARDEARGNTEAFF. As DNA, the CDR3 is TGCAGTGCTAGAGATGAGGCCAGGGGAAACACTGAAGCTTTCTTT.

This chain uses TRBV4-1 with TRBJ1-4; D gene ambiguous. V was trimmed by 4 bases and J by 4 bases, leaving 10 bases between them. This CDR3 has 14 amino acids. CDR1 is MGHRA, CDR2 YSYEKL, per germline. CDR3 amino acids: CASSPAGYNEKLFF. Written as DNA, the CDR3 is TGCGCCAGCAGCCCCGCAGGATATAATGAAAAACTGTTTTTT.

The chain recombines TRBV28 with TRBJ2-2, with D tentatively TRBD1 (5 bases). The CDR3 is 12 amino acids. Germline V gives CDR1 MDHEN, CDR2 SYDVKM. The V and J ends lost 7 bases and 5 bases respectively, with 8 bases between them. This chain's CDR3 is CASMTVTGELFF. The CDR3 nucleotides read TGTGCCAGCATGACAGTTACCGGGGAGCTGTTTTTT.

The CDR3 spells CAISVGTVSGNTIYF. The CDR3 DNA follows: TGTGCCATCAGTGTCGGTACGGTCTCTGGAAACACCATATATTTT. This chain connects TRBV10-3 to TRBJ1-3; D call uncertain. The CDR3 sequence is 15 residues long. Germline CDR1 and CDR2: ENHRY and SYGVKD. The ends were cut back, 4 bases at V and 0 bases at J, with 10 bases in the middle.

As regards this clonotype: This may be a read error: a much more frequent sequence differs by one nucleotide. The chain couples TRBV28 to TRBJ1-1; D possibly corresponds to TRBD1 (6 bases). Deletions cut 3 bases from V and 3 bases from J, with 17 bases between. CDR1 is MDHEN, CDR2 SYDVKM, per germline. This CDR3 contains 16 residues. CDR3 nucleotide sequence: TGTGCCAGCAGTTTTGACTACAGGGTTATGGACACTGAAGCTTTCTTT. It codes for CASSFDYRVMDTEAFF. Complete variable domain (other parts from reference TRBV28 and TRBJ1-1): DVKVTQSSRYLVKRTGEKVFLECVQDMDHENMFWYRQDPGLGLRLIYFSYDVKMKEKGDIPEGYSVSREKKERFSLILESASTNQTSMYLCASSFDYRVMDTEAFFGQGTRLTVV.

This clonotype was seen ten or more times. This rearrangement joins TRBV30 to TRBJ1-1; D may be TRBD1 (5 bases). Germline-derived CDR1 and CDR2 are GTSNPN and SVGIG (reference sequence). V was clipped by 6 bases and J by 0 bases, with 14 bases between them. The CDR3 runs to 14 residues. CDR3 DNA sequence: TGTGCCTGCGGGACCGGAGGAGTGAACACTGAAGCTTTCTTT. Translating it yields CACGTGGVNTEAFF.

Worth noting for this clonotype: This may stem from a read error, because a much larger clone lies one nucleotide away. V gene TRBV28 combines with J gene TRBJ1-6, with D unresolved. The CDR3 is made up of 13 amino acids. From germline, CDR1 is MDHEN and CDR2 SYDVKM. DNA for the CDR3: TGTGCCAGCAGTCTTCCTTACGATTCACCCCTCCGCTTT. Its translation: CASSLPYDSPLRF.

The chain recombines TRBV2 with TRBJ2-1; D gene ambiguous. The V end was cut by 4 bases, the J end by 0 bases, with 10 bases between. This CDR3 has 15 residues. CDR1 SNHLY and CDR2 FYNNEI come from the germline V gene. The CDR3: CASSVRDPSYNEQFF. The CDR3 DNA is TGTGCCAGCAGTGTGCGAGACCCCTCCTACAATGAGCAGTTCTTC.

CDR3 sequence: CASSTSGWINEKLFF. The CDR3 coding sequence is TGTGCCAGCAGCACATCAGGGTGGATAAATGAAAAACTGTTTTTT. The chain uses TRBV28 and TRBJ1-4; possible D gene TRBD1, 5 bases. V lost 6 bases and J 5 bases, leaving 16 bases between the germline ends. From germline, CDR1 is MDHEN and CDR2 SYDVKM. The CDR3 consists of 15 residues.

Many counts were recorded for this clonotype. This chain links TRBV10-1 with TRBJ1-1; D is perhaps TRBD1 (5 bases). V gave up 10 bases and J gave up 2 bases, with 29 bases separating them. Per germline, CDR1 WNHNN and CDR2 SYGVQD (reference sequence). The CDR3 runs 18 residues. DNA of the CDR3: TGCGCCAACAACCCACCCCATAAGAGGGGCCAAAAAAACACTGAAGCTTTCTTT. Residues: CANNPPHKRGQKNTEAFF.

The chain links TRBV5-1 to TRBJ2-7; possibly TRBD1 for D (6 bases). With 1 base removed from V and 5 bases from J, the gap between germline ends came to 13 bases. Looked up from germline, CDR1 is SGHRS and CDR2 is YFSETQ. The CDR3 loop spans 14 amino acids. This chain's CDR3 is CASSLTGLFNEQYF. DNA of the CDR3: TGCGCCAGCAGCTTGACAGGGCTTTTCAACGAGCAGTACTTC.

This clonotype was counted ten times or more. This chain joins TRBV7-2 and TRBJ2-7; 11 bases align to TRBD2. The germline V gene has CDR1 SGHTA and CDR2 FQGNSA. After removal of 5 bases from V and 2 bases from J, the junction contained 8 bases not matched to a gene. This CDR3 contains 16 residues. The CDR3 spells CASSLGLAGQPYEQYF. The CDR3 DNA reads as TGTGCCAGCAGCCTAGGACTAGCGGGCCAACCCTACGAGCAGTACTTC.

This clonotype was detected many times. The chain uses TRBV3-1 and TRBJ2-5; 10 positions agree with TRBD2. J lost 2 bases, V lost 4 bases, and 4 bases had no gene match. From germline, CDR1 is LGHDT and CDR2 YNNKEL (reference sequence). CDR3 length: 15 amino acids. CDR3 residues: CASSLRTSGQETQYF. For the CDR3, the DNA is TGTGCCAGCAGCCTCCGGACTAGCGGTCAAGAGACCCAGTACTTC.

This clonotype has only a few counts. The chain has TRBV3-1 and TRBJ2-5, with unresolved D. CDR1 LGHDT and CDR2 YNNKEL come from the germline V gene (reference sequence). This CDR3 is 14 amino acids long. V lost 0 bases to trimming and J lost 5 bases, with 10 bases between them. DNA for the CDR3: TGTGCCAGCAGCCAAGAAGAGGCGGCCGAGACCCAGTACTTC. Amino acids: CASSQEEAAETQYF.